This TCR beta chain was captured by sequencing in a study of blood T cell repertoires in COVID-19. Profiling relied on immunoSEQ multiplex PCR, and the TCRdb table lists in-frame clones only, not all of them. Among 250,000 or so clones listed, 88% were seen once. The CDR3 runs to 14 residues. The TCR sequence derives from a woman between 35 and 50 years old with acute COVID-19. Sequences were obtained from PBMCs or T cells enriched from blood (not recorded which). V usage is TRBV21-1 and J usage is TRBJ1-4; the table's D call of TRBD1 was not tested on the DNA. TRBV21-1 is a recognized pseudogene. CDR3 nucleotides: TGTGCCAGCAGCTCGGACAGGGGGCGTGAAAAACTGTTTTTT. Encoded protein: CASSSDRGREKLFF.